This T cell receptor beta chain derives from a study of blood T cell repertoires in COVID-19. Authors' analysis steps: Cell counts per sample came from amplifying reference gene primers. Assay: immunoSEQ multiplex PCR; the TCRdb copy retains only in-frame clones and omits some. V and J calls and clone size are those listed in that table; D and trimming were worked out from the DNA. The sample lists about 110,000 clones, roughly 80% occurring once. There are 15 residues in the CDR3. V was pared by 4 bases and J by 2 bases, with 5 bases of the junction left unmatched. Germline CDR1 LNHDA, CDR2 SQIVND (reference sequence).

The rearrangement links TRBV19 to TRBJ2-7, with 10 nucleotides matching TRBD1. The specimen sequenced was peripheral blood. The source of this sequence is a woman between 55 and 75 years old with acute or convalescent COVID-19. The CDR3, as DNA: TGTGCCAGTAGTACCGGGACAGGGGTTGCCTACGAGCAGTACTTC. Amino acid sequence: CASSTGTGVAYEQYF.